The entry below gives a single TCR beta chain sequence along with its context. The antigen remains undetermined. These data are taken from a study of cytomegalovirus exposure and HLA in healthy donors. Points from the study as a whole: TRBV6-2, TRBV6-3 and some other V segments were excluded as indistinguishable. Trimming of TCR beta V- and J-genes showed a link, identified in a later analysis, to a missense DCLRE1C variant.

The CDR3 covers 14 residues. V dropped 5 bases and J dropped 5; count of bases not matched to a gene: 9. Germline values: CDR1 SGHRS, CDR2 YFSETQ. With 60 Vbeta and 13 Jbeta primers, the PCR was carried out. Clones were read by immunoSEQ multiplex PCR, and TCRdb kept only the in-frame ones, dropping some. The sample holds roughly 160,000 clones; approximately 73% are singletons and the top ten take approximately 5.6%. Sequencing used PBMCs. This TCR was recovered from a woman under 30 in good health and CMV-seropositive. The rearrangement joins TRBV5-1 to TRBJ2-5; 7 bases are a match to TRBD2. Written as DNA, the CDR3 is TGCGCCAGCAGGCCAACCGGACTAGGGGAGACCCAGTACTTC. Amino acid sequence: CASRPTGLGETQYF.